Listed below are T cell receptor beta chains from one sample, sequenced in a study of esophageal squamous cell carcinoma tumors. One entry per CDR3 protein, called by TCRdb with MiXCR from the 5' RACE reads. The table lists around 6,000 distinct CDR3 sequences, 20% to 25% of them singletons. Sequenced sample: tumor tissue. The receptor source for this set is a man aged 45 to 79 with esophageal squamous cell carcinoma. Each CDR3 is given with its conserved first and last residue. D genes are given only for firm matches. For some rows the clone size is stated as once, few or many, or as a class when expanded; others skip it.

CDR3 DNA: TGTGCCATCAGAAAACAGGGAACCTCTGGGGCCAACGTCCTGACTTTC
CDR3 protein: CAIRKQGTSGANVLTF
V gene: TRBV10-3
J gene: TRBJ2-6
clone size: few
D gene: NA

CDR3 DNA: TGTGCCAGCAGTTTATCGCCGGGGGTAGAATTTTCACCCATCCACTTT
CDR3 protein: CASSLSPGVEFSPIHF
V gene: TRBV27
J gene: TRBJ1-6
clone size: NA
D gene: NA

CDR3 DNA: TGTGCCAGCAGCTCGCGCCAGGATAACTATGGCTACACCTTC
CDR3 protein: CASSSRQDNYGYTF
V gene: TRBV7-6
J gene: TRBJ1-2
clone size: few
D gene: NA

CDR3 DNA: TGTGCCTGGAGTGGAGAAAGCAATCAGCCCCAGCATTTT
CDR3 protein: CAWSGESNQPQHF
V gene: TRBV30
J gene: TRBJ1-5
clone size: many
D gene: NA

CDR3 DNA: TGTGCCAGCGGGACTAGTCTTAATGAGCAGTTCTTC
CDR3 protein: CASGTSLNEQFF
V gene: TRBV2
J gene: TRBJ2-1
clone size: many
D gene: TRBD2

CDR3 DNA: TGTGCCAGCAGTGAAGCGCGCAGGGTACAAGAGACCCAGTACTTC
CDR3 protein: CASSEARRVQETQYF
V gene: TRBV2
J gene: TRBJ2-5
clone size: few
D gene: NA

CDR3 DNA: TGTGCCACTGCGGTACGTCGCGCCTTC
CDR3 protein: CATAVRRAF
V gene: TRBV24-1
J gene: TRBJ1-2
clone size: large
D gene: NA

CDR3 DNA: TGTGCCAGCAGCCGCCAAGGGGCTAGCGGAGATGAGCAGTACTTC
CDR3 protein: CASSRQGASGDEQYF
V gene: TRBV9
J gene: TRBJ2-7
clone size: large
D gene: TRBD2

CDR3 DNA: TGTGCCAGCAGACCCCTTCCCGGGACAGGGAGCTACGAGCAGTACTTC
CDR3 protein: CASRPLPGTGSYEQYF
V gene: TRBV28
J gene: TRBJ2-7
clone size: medium-sized
D gene: TRBD1

CDR3 DNA: TGTGCCAGTAGCCCTCACGCAGGGTATGGCTACACCTTC
CDR3 protein: CASSPHAGYGYTF
V gene: TRBV19
J gene: TRBJ1-2
clone size: few
D gene: NA

CDR3 DNA: TGTGCCAGCAACCCCGGGACAGGCCTCATCGAGCAGTACTTC
CDR3 protein: CASNPGTGLIEQYF
V gene: TRBV14
J gene: TRBJ2-7
clone size: NA
D gene: TRBD1

CDR3 DNA: TGTGCCAGCAGGGAGTTGAACACTGAAGCTTTCTTT
CDR3 protein: CASRELNTEAFF
V gene: TRBV7-9
J gene: TRBJ1-1
clone size: few
D gene: NA

CDR3 DNA: TGTGCCAGCAGTTTAGGTCCCGCGGGGGGGCGGTCTGGAAACACCATATATTTT
CDR3 protein: CASSLGPAGGRSGNTIYF
V gene: TRBV28
J gene: TRBJ1-3
clone size: NA
D gene: NA

CDR3 DNA: TGTGCCAGTAGTATAGTCCTTTCGGCCGGCGGTTTCAATGAGCAGTTCTTC
CDR3 protein: CASSIVLSAGGFNEQFF
V gene: TRBV19
J gene: TRBJ2-1
clone size: few
D gene: NA

CDR3 DNA: TGTGCCAGCAGCTTGGGACCGAGACTAGCAGTTAGCACAGATACGCAGTATTTT
CDR3 protein: CASSLGPRLAVSTDTQYF
V gene: TRBV5-4
J gene: TRBJ2-3
clone size: NA
D gene: TRBD2

CDR3 DNA: TGTGCCAGCAGCTCCGGGACGCGTGGCTACACCTTC
CDR3 protein: CASSSGTRGYTF
V gene: TRBV5-6
J gene: TRBJ1-2
clone size: many
D gene: NA

CDR3 DNA: TGCGCCAGCAGCTTGGGGGAGGGCCGAGAGACCCAGTACTTC
CDR3 protein: CASSLGEGRETQYF
V gene: TRBV5-1
J gene: TRBJ2-5
clone size: many
D gene: TRBD2

CDR3 DNA: TGTGCCAGTAGTAAGTTACTGGGGAACACCGGGGAGCTGTTTTTT
CDR3 protein: CASSKLLGNTGELFF
V gene: TRBV19
J gene: TRBJ2-2
clone size: few
D gene: NA

CDR3 DNA: TGTGCCACCAGTGATCCCGGGACATTTGAAGCTTTCTTT
CDR3 protein: CATSDPGTFEAFF
V gene: TRBV24-1
J gene: TRBJ1-1
clone size: medium-sized
D gene: NA

CDR3 DNA: TGCGCCAGCAGCCCGACAGGGGACAATGAGCAGTTCTTC
CDR3 protein: CASSPTGDNEQFF
V gene: TRBV5-1
J gene: TRBJ2-1
clone size: NA
D gene: TRBD1

CDR3 DNA: TGTGCCAGCAGGGGGGACTCCCCGGGTGGGGATACGCAGTATTTT
CDR3 protein: CASRGDSPGGDTQYF
V gene: TRBV5-4
J gene: TRBJ2-3
clone size: few
D gene: NA

CDR3 DNA: TGTGCCAGCAGTGAAGCCATAAGATCACCCCTCCACTTT
CDR3 protein: CASSEAIRSPLHF
V gene: TRBV2
J gene: TRBJ1-6
clone size: medium-sized
D gene: NA

CDR3 DNA: TGTGCCAGTAGTCTGGCGGTGACTTCTAACTATGGCTACACCTTC
CDR3 protein: CASSLAVTSNYGYTF
V gene: TRBV19
J gene: TRBJ1-2
clone size: few
D gene: NA

CDR3 DNA: TGTGCCAGCAGCAGGACTAGCGCCGACCACGAGCAGTACTTC
CDR3 protein: CASSRTSADHEQYF
V gene: TRBV2
J gene: TRBJ2-7
clone size: few
D gene: TRBD2

CDR3 DNA: TGTGCCAGCTCACCGGGACTAGTGGGAGTAGGGGCTGAGACCCAGTACTTC
CDR3 protein: CASSPGLVGVGAETQYF
V gene: TRBV18
J gene: TRBJ2-5
clone size: NA
D gene: TRBD2

CDR3 DNA: TGTGCCAGCAGTCTACAGGGGTACACCGGGGAGCTGTTTTTT
CDR3 protein: CASSLQGYTGELFF
V gene: TRBV14
J gene: TRBJ2-2
clone size: NA
D gene: TRBD1

CDR3 DNA: TGCGCCAGCAGCTTGGGGACAAGCCAGAACACTGAAGCTTTCTTT
CDR3 protein: CASSLGTSQNTEAFF
V gene: TRBV5-1
J gene: TRBJ1-1
clone size: medium-sized
D gene: NA

CDR3 DNA: TGTGCCAGCAGTGGGGAGGGGGTCTACGAGCAGTACTTC
CDR3 protein: CASSGEGVYEQYF
V gene: TRBV6-1
J gene: TRBJ2-7
clone size: NA
D gene: NA

CDR3 DNA: TGTGCCAGCTCACGGACAGATAACACTGAAGCTTTCTTT
CDR3 protein: CASSRTDNTEAFF
V gene: TRBV18
J gene: TRBJ1-1
clone size: NA
D gene: NA

CDR3 DNA: TGTGCCAGCAGTTCCCAGCCCCAAGAGACCCAGTACTTC
CDR3 protein: CASSSQPQETQYF
V gene: TRBV28
J gene: TRBJ2-5
clone size: NA
D gene: NA

CDR3 DNA: TGTGCCAGCAGTCCTCGGACAGGGGGCACCGGGGAGCTGTTTTTT
CDR3 protein: CASSPRTGGTGELFF
V gene: TRBV28
J gene: TRBJ2-2
clone size: medium-sized
D gene: TRBD1

CDR3 DNA: TGTGCCAGCAGTTTTAGGGGCCGAGGATCCGAGACCCAGTACTTC
CDR3 protein: CASSFRGRGSETQYF
V gene: TRBV6-1
J gene: TRBJ2-5
clone size: many
D gene: NA

CDR3 DNA: TGTGCCACCGAGAAGGGGGGACAGGGCACTGAAGCTTTCTTT
CDR3 protein: CATEKGGQGTEAFF
V gene: TRBV10-3
J gene: TRBJ1-1
clone size: medium-sized
D gene: TRBD1

CDR3 DNA: TGTGCCAGCAGCTTACGACAGGGAAGCTCAGATACGCAGTATTTT
CDR3 protein: CASSLRQGSSDTQYF
V gene: TRBV7-6
J gene: TRBJ2-3
clone size: medium-sized
D gene: TRBD1

CDR3 DNA: TGTGCCAGCAGCTTACAGGGTCAAGAGACCCAGTACTTC
CDR3 protein: CASSLQGQETQYF
V gene: TRBV5-4
J gene: TRBJ2-5
clone size: few
D gene: NA

CDR3 DNA: TGCAGTGCTAGAGTTGGGCAGGGGGGGGACTATGGCTACACCTTC
CDR3 protein: CSARVGQGGDYGYTF
V gene: TRBV20-1
J gene: TRBJ1-2
clone size: NA
D gene: TRBD1

CDR3 DNA: TGTGCCAGCAGTGATACGGGGACTGGCTACACCTTC
CDR3 protein: CASSDTGTGYTF
V gene: TRBV6-1
J gene: TRBJ1-2
clone size: medium-sized
D gene: NA

CDR3 DNA: TGTGCCAGCAGCTCCTCGGGTAGCGGGAGTATAAAGACCCAGTACTTC
CDR3 protein: CASSSSGSGSIKTQYF
V gene: TRBV7-8
J gene: TRBJ2-5
clone size: NA
D gene: TRBD2

CDR3 DNA: TGTGCCAGCAGCCAAGATCCCCGGGACAGAGATAACTATGGCTACACCTTC
CDR3 protein: CASSQDPRDRDNYGYTF
V gene: TRBV4-2
J gene: TRBJ1-2
clone size: medium-sized
D gene: TRBD1

CDR3 DNA: TGTGCCAGCAGCTTCCCCGACTCCGAGCAGTACTTC
CDR3 protein: CASSFPDSEQYF
V gene: TRBV7-9
J gene: TRBJ2-7
clone size: NA
D gene: NA

CDR3 DNA: TGTGCCAGCAGTCCATACCGGGACAGGGCGTCCGAGCAGTACTTC
CDR3 protein: CASSPYRDRASEQYF
V gene: TRBV27
J gene: TRBJ2-7
clone size: NA
D gene: TRBD1

CDR3 DNA: TGCAGTGCTAGAGATGAGGGGGTAGGATCGGGCGAGCAGTACTTC
CDR3 protein: CSARDEGVGSGEQYF
V gene: TRBV20-1
J gene: TRBJ2-7
clone size: many
D gene: NA

CDR3 DNA: TGCGCCAGCAGCTTGATTGGCGGCCCCTACGAGCAGTACTTC
CDR3 protein: CASSLIGGPYEQYF
V gene: TRBV5-1
J gene: TRBJ2-7
clone size: many
D gene: NA

CDR3 DNA: TGTGCCAGCAGTCCGGGACAGAACTTTCTCGCTTATGGCTACACCTTC
CDR3 protein: CASSPGQNFLAYGYTF
V gene: TRBV6-6
J gene: TRBJ1-2
clone size: NA
D gene: TRBD1

CDR3 DNA: TGTGTCAGCACTCTGCGACTAGCGGGAGCGGGTACGCAGTATTTT
CDR3 protein: CVSTLRLAGAGTQYF
V gene: TRBV7-2
J gene: TRBJ2-3
clone size: NA
D gene: TRBD2

CDR3 DNA: TGTGCCAGCCGCTCTGGGGGGGGAGATTCACCCCTCCACTTT
CDR3 protein: CASRSGGGDSPLHF
V gene: TRBV12-3/TRBV12-4
J gene: TRBJ1-6
clone size: many
D gene: NA

CDR3 DNA: TGTGCCAGCAGCCTAGCGGGAAGACTCACAGATACGCAGTATTTT
CDR3 protein: CASSLAGRLTDTQYF
V gene: TRBV4-2
J gene: TRBJ2-3
clone size: NA
D gene: TRBD2

CDR3 DNA: TGTGCCAGTAGTCCATCAGGGGGCTGGACAGATACGCAGTATTTT
CDR3 protein: CASSPSGGWTDTQYF
V gene: TRBV19
J gene: TRBJ2-3
clone size: few
D gene: TRBD1

CDR3 DNA: TGTGCCAGCAGCCGGGGACAGGTTAGCAATCAGCCCCAGCATTTT
CDR3 protein: CASSRGQVSNQPQHF
V gene: TRBV12-3/TRBV12-4
J gene: TRBJ1-5
clone size: medium-sized
D gene: TRBD1

CDR3 DNA: TGTGCCAGCAGCGTAGCTCCAGGGGACTATGGCTACACCTTC
CDR3 protein: CASSVAPGDYGYTF
V gene: TRBV9
J gene: TRBJ1-2
clone size: medium-sized
D gene: NA

CDR3 DNA: TGCAGTGCTATGGACAGGGGGCGAGGTAATTCACCCCTCCACTTT
CDR3 protein: CSAMDRGRGNSPLHF
V gene: TRBV20-1
J gene: TRBJ1-6
clone size: NA
D gene: TRBD1

CDR3 DNA: TGTGCCAGCAGCACAGGGGCCTACGAGCAGTACTTC
CDR3 protein: CASSTGAYEQYF
V gene: TRBV6-6
J gene: TRBJ2-7
clone size: medium-sized
D gene: TRBD1